This note documents a single T cell receptor beta chain sequence. V dropped 5 bases and J dropped 11; count of bases not matched to a gene: 22. Germline loops: CDR1 MDHEN, CDR2 SYDVKM. The CDR3 runs to 17 residues. This specimen belongs to a study of blood T cells in healthy people across ages. A sample-barcoded 5' primer and a J-beta primer mix were used in a second PCR of about 6 to 11 cycles. Sequencing of every sample gave 3 million or more CDR3-containing paired-end reads. TCRdb recomputed calls from the 5' RACE reads with MiXCR, one row per CDR3 protein. Of hundreds of thousands of distinct CDR3 sequences listed, just under 25% are singletons. These data are also associated with another study on T cells of mothers and their children. That investigation notes: Detection yielded no persistent microchimeric T cell clones.

V is TRBV28 and J is TRBJ2-5; 8 bases are shared with TRBD1. This TCR derives from a boy aged 5-17 years in good health. Sequencing used blood. This chain's CDR3 is CASSPRTWTGISFEQYF. The CDR3 bases are TGTGCCAGCAGTCCCAGAACCTGGACAGGGATCTCCTTTGAGCAGTACTTC.